This TCR beta chain was recovered during a study of graft-versus-host responses after intestinal transplantation. As for the study in general: The study gave all recipients anti-thymocyte globulin induction, then tacrolimus and steroids for 2 to 3 years.

The study, taken as a whole, reports: Among recipient marrow samples, GvH clones were found; some appeared first in ileum or blood. Some patients had graft-donor T cell macrochimerism. In their allografts, the ratios of graft-versus-host to host-versus-graft T cell clones were high.

Produced via immunoSEQ multiplex PCR; TCRdb's table is partial and in-frame only. The profile shows about 120,000 clones, over 85% of them singletons. About this clone itself: The antigen is unknown.

The sequence came from a human donor who received an intestinal transplant. The starting material was unstimulated CD4+ T cells sorted from spleen or lymph node cells, obtained before intestinal transplant.

The CDR3 region has the DNA TGTGCCAGCTCAAGACAGGGAAGTGGTGAGACCCAGTACTTC. Protein sequence: CASSRQGSGETQYF. V is TRBV18 and J is TRBJ2-5; TRBD1 agrees at 7 bases. The CDR3 loop spans 14 amino acids. Per the germline V gene, CDR1 is KGHSH and CDR2 is LQKENI. The J segment lost 5 bases and the V segment lost 5 bases, leaving 8 bases of the junction unmatched.